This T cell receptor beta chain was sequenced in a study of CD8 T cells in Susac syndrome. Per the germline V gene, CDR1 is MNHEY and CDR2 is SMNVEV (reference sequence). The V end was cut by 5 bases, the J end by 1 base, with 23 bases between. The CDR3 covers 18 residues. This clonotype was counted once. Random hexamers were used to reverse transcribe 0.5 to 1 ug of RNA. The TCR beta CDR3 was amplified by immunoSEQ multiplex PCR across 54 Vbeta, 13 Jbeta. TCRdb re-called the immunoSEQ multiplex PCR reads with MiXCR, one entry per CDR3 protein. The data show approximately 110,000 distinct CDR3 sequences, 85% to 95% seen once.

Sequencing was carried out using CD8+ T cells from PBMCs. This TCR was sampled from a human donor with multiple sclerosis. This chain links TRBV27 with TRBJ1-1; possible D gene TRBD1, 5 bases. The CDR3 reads CASSASGTAESWNTEAFF. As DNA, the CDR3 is TGTGCCAGCAGTGCCTCCGGGACGGCTGAAAGTTGGAACACTGAAGCTTTCTTT.